This TCR beta chain was documented in a study of blood T cell repertoires in COVID-19. The wider study: Sample material is recorded as cDNA or gDNA derived from T cells, B-cell-depleted T cells, or PBMCs.

This clone has only a few counts. Participant reports of clinical history set cohort assignment. Losses at the gene ends were 6 bases for V and 2 bases for J; bases not matched to a gene: 7. Germline CDR1 reads SGHVS; CDR2 reads FQNEAQ. CDR3 length: 16 amino acids. Authors' processing steps: Reference gene primer amplification in the assay estimated nucleated cell counts. The data were produced by immunoSEQ multiplex PCR, yet TCRdb's version contains in-frame clones alone and is incomplete. V, J and clone size are taken as reported in that table, and D and trimming were inferred from the DNA itself. The sample records about 370,000 clones, around nine tenths being singletons.

The chain uses TRBV7-8 and TRBJ1-5, with 10 bases fitting TRBD1. The receptor was isolated from a woman in her twenties or thirties who had recovered from COVID-19. Sequencing was carried out using PBMCs or T cells enriched from blood (not recorded which). In DNA form, the CDR3 reads TGTGCCAGCAGACCCGGACAGGGGGAAGGCAATCAGCCCCAGCATTTT. This translates into CASRPGQGEGNQPQHF.